Listed here are 21 T cell receptor beta chains from one sample, sequenced in a study of OX40 agonist ivuxolimab in advanced cancers. Some clones are missing from TCRdb's copy, which holds only in-frame ones; the method was immunoSEQ multiplex PCR. The sample includes tens of thousands of clones, 80% to 90% of them seen just once. The specimen comprised CD4+ or CD8+ T cells sorted from blood, sampled in a trial of the OX40 agonist ivuxolimab. The receptors shown here come from an adult with an advanced solid tumor such as melanoma, head and neck, liver or kidney cancer.

The gene calls are TRBV7-8 and TRBJ2-4; D unclear. Trimming took off 3 bases at V and 1 base at J, with 13 bases between the two ends. This CDR3 comprises 16 residues. Germline V CDR1 and CDR2: SGHVS, FQNEAQ. The CDR3 region is CASSFTESLAKNIQYF. The CDR3 nucleotides are TGTGCCAGCAGCTTTACAGAAAGTCTGGCCAAAAACATTCAGTACTTC.

V usage is TRBV11-2 and J usage is TRBJ2-3, with D perhaps matching TRBD1 (5 bases). Per the germline V gene, CDR1 is SGHAT and CDR2 is FQNNGV. The CDR3 is 14 residues long. Trimming removed 3 bases from V and 5 bases from J, with 12 bases in between. CDR3 protein: CASSFTTGGDTQYF. Here the CDR3 DNA reads TGTGCCAGCAGCTTTACTACAGGCGGAGATACGCAGTATTTT.

There are a few counts of this clone. This chain links TRBV7-8 with TRBJ2-1; maybe TRBD1 (5 bases). The CDR3 runs to 15 residues. Germline CDR1 reads SGHVS; CDR2 reads FQNEAQ. V dropped 4 bases and J dropped 0 bases, with 10 bases sitting between them. The CDR3 DNA follows: TGTGCCAGCAGCTCACAGGTGAGCTCCTACAATGAGCAGTTCTTC. This codes for CASSSQVSSYNEQFF.

V usage is TRBV6-6 and J usage is TRBJ2-3, with D possibly being TRBD2 (7 bases). The germline CDR1 and CDR2 sequences are MNHNY and SVGAGI (reference sequence). V was trimmed by 6 bases and J by 1 base, leaving 14 bases between them. The CDR3 length is 15 residues. The CDR3 DNA is TGTGCCAGCAGCCAACGGGGGGCCGGCACAGATACGCAGTATTTT. Its protein product is CASSQRGAGTDTQYF.

This chain connects TRBV30 to TRBJ2-1; D possibly corresponds to TRBD2 (6 bases). CDR3 length: 14 residues. Trimming pared 3 bases from V and 10 bases from J, leaving 19 bases between. The germline CDR1 and CDR2 sequences are GTSNPN and SVGIG (reference sequence). CDR3 sequence: CAWRAPGTSHEQFF. The CDR3 coding sequence is TGTGCCTGGAGAGCTCCCGGGACTTCCCACGAGCAGTTCTTC.

This rearrangement joins TRBV7-2 to TRBJ1-2; TRBD1 agrees at 7 bases. CDR3 length equals 14 residues. Germline trimming cut 7 bases from V and 4 bases from J; bases unmatched to any gene: 9. Germline V gives CDR1 SGHTA, CDR2 FQGNSA. The CDR3 bases are TGTGCCAGCACCGTTAACCGGGACAGCTATGGCTACACCTTC. It translates to CASTVNRDSYGYTF.

The genes are TRBV10-3 and TRBJ1-4; the D is unclear. The germline CDR1 and CDR2 sequences are ENHRY and SYGVKD. The CDR3 is made up of 13 amino acids. The ends were cut back, 2 bases at V and 3 bases at J, with 4 bases in the middle. CDR3 DNA sequence: TGTGCCATCAGTGAGGGGTCTAATGAAAAACTGTTTTTT. Translating gives CAISEGSNEKLFF.

The chain is built from TRBV19 and TRBJ1-2; tentative D call: TRBD1 (5 bases). The germline gives CDR1 LNHDA, CDR2 SQIVND (reference sequence). Between the trimmed V and J ends, which lost 9 bases and 3 bases, there was a span of 20 bases. The CDR3 contains 15 residues. The CDR3 is CASLSIGAGHYGYTF. DNA of the CDR3: TGTGCCAGCTTAAGTATAGGGGCAGGACACTATGGCTACACCTTC.

The chain recombines TRBV2 with TRBJ2-1; weak D call: TRBD2 (6 bases). The CDR3 has 14 residues. V dropped 7 bases and J dropped 4 bases, with 14 bases sitting between them. CDR1 SNHLY and CDR2 FYNNEI come from the germline V gene. CDR3 sequence: CASNAGSGYNEQFF. For the CDR3, the DNA is TGTGCCAGCAATGCCGGTAGCGGTTACAATGAGCAGTTCTTC.

The chain carries TRBV6-1 and TRBJ1-3, with no clear D. CDR1 and CDR2 from the germline V gene are MNHNS and SASEGT. Trimming took 5 bases from V and 0 from J, leaving 8 bases between them. CDR3 length: 14 amino acids. This CDR3 reads CASSQVSSGNTIYF. The DNA of the CDR3 is TGTGCCAGCAGTCAAGTGAGCTCTGGAAACACCATATATTTT.

The genes are TRBV29-1 and TRBJ2-5; possibly TRBD1 or TRBD2 for D (5 bases each). The V gene's germline CDR1 is SQVTM and CDR2 ANQGSEA. This CDR3 region has 12 residues. The V and J ends lost 6 bases and 1 base respectively, with 9 bases between them. This CDR3 is CSVVGTQETQYF. CDR3 sequence (DNA): TGCAGCGTCGTTGGGACCCAAGAGACCCAGTACTTC.

The J gene is TRBJ2-6, the V gene TRBV4-3, with D possibly matching TRBD2 (6 bases). Germline V CDR1 and CDR2: LGHNA, YSLEER. Between the trimmed V and J ends, which lost 4 bases and 0 bases, there was a span of 16 bases. This CDR3 region has 18 residues. Here the CDR3 DNA reads TGCGCCAGCAGCCGGGGGGAAGGGCTCTTCTCTGGGGCCAACGTCCTGACTTTC. Translating gives CASSRGEGLFSGANVLTF.

The chain combines TRBV4-3 with TRBJ2-3; 9 bases map to TRBD1. J lost 5 bases, V lost 1 base, and 10 bases had no gene match. Germline CDR1 is LGHNA and CDR2 is YSLEER. CDR3 size: 17 residues. The CDR3 here is CASSQARQGGFIDTQYF. Here the CDR3 DNA reads TGCGCCAGCAGCCAAGCCCGACAGGGGGGTTTCATAGATACGCAGTATTTT.

The chain couples TRBV15 to TRBJ1-2; tentatively, D is TRBD1 (5 bases). Germline V gene lookup returns CDR1 LNHNV and CDR2 YYDKDF (reference sequence). V lost 0 bases to trimming and J lost 8 bases, with 13 bases between them. The CDR3 covers 14 residues. The CDR3 sequence is CATSRDPPWGGYTF. The CDR3 DNA sequence: TGTGCCACCAGCAGAGATCCCCCTTGGGGCGGCTACACCTTC.

The chain has TRBV7-8 and TRBJ2-5, with 9 bases that match TRBD2. This CDR3 contains 15 residues. Germline CDR1 and CDR2: SGHVS and FQNEAQ. Trimming took 6 bases from V and 2 from J; bases not matched to a gene: 7. DNA for the CDR3: TGTGCCAGCAGTCGACCGGGACTAGCTCAAGAGACCCAGTACTTC. Translating gives CASSRPGLAQETQYF.

V and J are TRBV2 and TRBJ2-1; TRBD2 is a possible D gene (5 bases). This CDR3 spans 14 amino acids. The V end lost 6 bases, the J end lost 4 bases, and 13 bases lay between the germline ends. Germline V lookup: CDR1 SNHLY, CDR2 FYNNEI. The CDR3 DNA reads TGTGCCAGCAGCTCGGAGGTAGGATACAATGAGCAGTTCTTC. Encoded protein: CASSSEVGYNEQFF.

This chain joins TRBV2 and TRBJ2-7, with TRBD2 matching over 8 bases. The germline V gene has CDR1 SNHLY and CDR2 FYNNEI. V trimming: 6 bases; J trimming: 4 bases; junction bases outside the gene matches: 11. The CDR3 is made up of 15 amino acids. The CDR3 nucleotides are TGTGCCAGCAGCGGCCTCAGCGGGAGACCATACGAGCAGTACTTC. Encoded protein: CASSGLSGRPYEQYF.

This chain links TRBV6-5 with TRBJ1-5, with 9 nucleotides matching TRBD1. Germline CDR1 MNHEY, CDR2 SVGAGI. The CDR3 spans 14 residues. V gave up 5 bases and J gave up 6 bases; unmatched junction bases: 5. CDR3 sequence (DNA): TGTGCCAGCAGTAACAGGGGGCAGGGTCAGCCCCAGCATTTT. It yields the protein CASSNRGQGQPQHF.

The rearrangement joins TRBV6-6 to TRBJ1-2, with TRBD1 identical over 7 bases. V was pared by 5 bases and J by 5 bases, with 8 bases of the junction left unmatched. The CDR3 is 14 amino acids. Germline-derived CDR1 and CDR2 are MNHNY and SVGAGI (reference sequence). DNA of the CDR3: TGTGCCAGCAGTCCAGACAGGGCAGGATATGGCTACACCTTC. Its translation: CASSPDRAGYGYTF.

This clone has just a few counts. This chain's CDR3 is CASSLATGNTEAFF. The CDR3 DNA sequence: TGTGCCAGCAGCCTCGCAACAGGGAACACTGAAGCTTTCTTT. V is TRBV6-6 and J is TRBJ1-1; D may be TRBD1 (5 bases). Germline assignment: CDR1 MNHNY and CDR2 SVGAGI (reference sequence). V was shortened by 6 bases and J by 1 base, with 12 bases between the two germline ends. This CDR3 region has 14 residues.

The chain links TRBV28 to TRBJ1-1; tentative D call: TRBD1 (5 bases). There are 11 residues in the CDR3. CDR1 MDHEN and CDR2 SYDVKM come from the germline V gene. V shed 6 bases and J shed 8 bases, with 10 bases lying between them. The CDR3 reads CASSPRGEAFF. DNA of the CDR3: TGTGCCAGCAGCCCGCGGGGGGAAGCTTTCTTT.